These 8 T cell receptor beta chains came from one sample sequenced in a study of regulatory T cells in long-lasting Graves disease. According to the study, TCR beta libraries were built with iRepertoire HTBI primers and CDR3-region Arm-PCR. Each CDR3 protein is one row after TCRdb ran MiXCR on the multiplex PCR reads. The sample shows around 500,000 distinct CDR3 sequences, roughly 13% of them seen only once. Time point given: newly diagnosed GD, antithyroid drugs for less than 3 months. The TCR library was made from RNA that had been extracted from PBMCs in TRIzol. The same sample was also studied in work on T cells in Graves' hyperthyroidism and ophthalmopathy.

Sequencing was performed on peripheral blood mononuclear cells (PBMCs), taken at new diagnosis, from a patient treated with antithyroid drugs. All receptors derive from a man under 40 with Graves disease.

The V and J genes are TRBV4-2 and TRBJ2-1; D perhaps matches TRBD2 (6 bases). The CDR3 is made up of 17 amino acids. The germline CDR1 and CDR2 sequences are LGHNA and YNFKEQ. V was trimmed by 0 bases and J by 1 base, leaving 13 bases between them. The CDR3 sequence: CASSQDETGLSYNEQFF. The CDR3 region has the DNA TGTGCCAGCAGCCAAGATGAAACGGGACTTTCCTACAATGAGCAGTTCTTC.

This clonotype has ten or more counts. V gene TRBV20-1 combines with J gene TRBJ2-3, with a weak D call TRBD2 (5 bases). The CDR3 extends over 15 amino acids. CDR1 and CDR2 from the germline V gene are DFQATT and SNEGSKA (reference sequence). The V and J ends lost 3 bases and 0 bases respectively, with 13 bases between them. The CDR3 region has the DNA TGCAGTGCTAGGGACTCCCGGACTAGCACAGATACGCAGTATTTT. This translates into CSARDSRTSTDTQYF.

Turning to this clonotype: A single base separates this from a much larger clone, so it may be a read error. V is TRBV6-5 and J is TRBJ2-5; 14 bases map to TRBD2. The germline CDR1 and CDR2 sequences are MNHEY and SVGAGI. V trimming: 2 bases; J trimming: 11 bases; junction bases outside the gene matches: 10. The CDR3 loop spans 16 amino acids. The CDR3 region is CASSYGTSGRIDEQYF. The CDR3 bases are TGTGCCAGCAGTTACGGGACTAGCGGGAGAATCGATGAGCAGTACTTC.

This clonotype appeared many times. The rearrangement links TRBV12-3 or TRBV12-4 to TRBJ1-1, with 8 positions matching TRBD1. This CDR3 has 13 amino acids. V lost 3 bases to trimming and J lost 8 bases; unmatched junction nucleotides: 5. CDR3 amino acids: CASSLTGDGEAFF. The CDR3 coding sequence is TGTGCCAGCAGTTTGACAGGGGACGGCGAAGCTTTCTTT.

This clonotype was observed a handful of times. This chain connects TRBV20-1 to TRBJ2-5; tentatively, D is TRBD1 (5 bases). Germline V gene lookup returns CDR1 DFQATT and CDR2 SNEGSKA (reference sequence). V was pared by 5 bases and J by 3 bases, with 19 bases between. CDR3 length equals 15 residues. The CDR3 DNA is TGCAGTGCTGACCACCTTGGGGCAGGGAAAGAGACCCAGTACTTC. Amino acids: CSADHLGAGKETQYF.

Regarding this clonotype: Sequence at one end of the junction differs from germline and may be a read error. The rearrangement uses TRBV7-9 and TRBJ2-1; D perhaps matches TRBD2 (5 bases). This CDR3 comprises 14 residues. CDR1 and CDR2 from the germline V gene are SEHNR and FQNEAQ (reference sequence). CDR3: CASSGRSSCNEQFF. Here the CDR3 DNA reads TGTGCCAGCAGCGGGAGAAGCTCCTGCAATGAGCAGTTCTTC.

The CDR3 here is CASSKGTGYSPLHF. Here the CDR3 DNA reads TGTGCCAGCAGCAAAGGGACGGGATATTCACCCCTCCACTTT. The rearrangement uses TRBV12-3 or TRBV12-4 and TRBJ1-6, with D possibly matching TRBD1 (5 bases). The germline V and J ends were trimmed by 6 bases and 8 bases, with 14 bases remaining between them. CDR3 length equals 14 residues.

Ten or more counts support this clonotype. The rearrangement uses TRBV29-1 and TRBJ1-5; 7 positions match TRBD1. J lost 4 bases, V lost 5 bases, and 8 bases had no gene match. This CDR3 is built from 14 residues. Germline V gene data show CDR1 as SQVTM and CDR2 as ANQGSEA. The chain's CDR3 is CSVIGQASNQPQHF. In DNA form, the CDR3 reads TGCAGCGTTATCGGACAGGCGAGTAATCAGCCCCAGCATTTT.